This T cell receptor (beta chain) was sequenced in a study of neurological immune-mediated disorders. Overall study: The roughly 34 multiple sclerosis patients comprised approximately 31 relapsing-remitting and 3 secondary progressive cases.

This sample's time point: longitudinal time-point 2. The study built unsorted libraries from 2 million PBMCs kept at -80 C. This clonotype was detected ten times or more. The CDR3 is 14 amino acids. V was shortened by 0 bases and J by 6 bases, with 13 bases between the two germline ends. The germline V gene encodes CDR1 DFQATT and CDR2 SNEGSKA (reference sequence). A 10-nucleotide random UMI tagged transcripts in template-switch 5'RACE cDNA synthesis. Every sequencing run generated in excess of 160 million TCR-beta sequences. These sequences covered 15-18 subjects. TCRdb re-called the 5' RACE reads through MiXCR, storing one row per CDR3 protein. This table has about 80,000 distinct CDR3 sequences, 5.8% appearing once.

This sequence was found in a woman aged 60-75 years with multiple sclerosis. The genes are TRBV20-1 and TRBJ2-3; tentative D call: TRBD1 (5 bases). The sequenced material came from PBMCs. The chain's CDR3 is CSARDAGKVDTQYF. The CDR3 DNA reads as TGCAGTGCTAGAGATGCAGGGAAGGTCGATACGCAGTATTTT.